These 7 T cell receptor beta chains share one sample of origin, sequenced in a study of molecular identifiers for immune sequencing clone quantification. In TCRdb, the PCR reads were re-called with MiXCR into one record per CDR3 protein. The sample holds approximately 630,000 distinct CDR3 sequences; roughly 23% are singletons and the top ten take about 0.84%. Sequences were obtained from naive CD8+ T cells from blood, with Jurkat cell RNA spiked in. Subset indicated: FACS-sorted CD8+CD4-CCR7+CD45RA+ naive T cells. The receptors come from a human donor in good health. Some libraries in this study had Jurkat cell RNA spiked in.

This chain joins TRBV2 and TRBJ2-1; 11 positions match TRBD2. J was trimmed by 8 bases and V by 6 bases; bases with no gene match: 12. Germline V gene data show CDR1 as SNHLY and CDR2 as FYNNEI. The CDR3 has 16 residues. CDR3 amino acids: CASRDTTSGRLDEQFF. CDR3 nucleotides: TGTGCCAGCAGGGACACCACTAGCGGGAGATTGGATGAGCAGTTCTTC.

Many counts were recorded for this clonotype. The chain couples TRBV9 to TRBJ2-3; D is perhaps TRBD2 (6 bases). This CDR3 contains 15 residues. Germline V lookup: CDR1 SGDLS, CDR2 YYNGEE. Trimming left V 3 bases short and J 0 bases short, with 11 bases between. The CDR3 DNA reads as TGTGCCAGCAGCGCGGGAGCGGTTAGCACAGATACGCAGTATTTT. It yields the protein CASSAGAVSTDTQYF.

The V and J genes are TRBV11-2 and TRBJ2-7; no clear D gene. V was cut by 0 bases and J by 6 bases, with 9 bases left in between. The CDR3 loop spans 13 amino acids. Germline V gene sequence: CDR1 SGHAT, CDR2 FQNNGV. The DNA of the CDR3 is TGTGCCAGCAGCTTAGATCCGATAGTCGAGCAGTACTTC. This translates into CASSLDPIVEQYF.

This clonotype turned up a few times. The chain carries TRBV12-3 or TRBV12-4 and TRBJ1-3; no clear D. This CDR3 region has 14 residues. Trimming took off 5 bases at V and 0 bases at J, with 8 bases between the two ends. The CDR3 bases are TGTGCCAGCAGTATATCAGGCTCTGGAAACACCATATATTTT. Its translation: CASSISGSGNTIYF.

The sample holds many counts of this clonotype. V is TRBV6-5 and J is TRBJ2-3; 7 positions match TRBD2. Trimming took 6 bases from V and 3 from J; bases not matched to a gene: 12. Germline CDR1 is MNHEY and CDR2 is SVGAGI. The CDR3 totals 16 residues. CDR3 protein: CASSPILAKRTDTQYF. Here the CDR3 DNA reads TGTGCCAGCAGCCCCATACTAGCGAAGCGGACAGATACGCAGTATTTT.

Only a few counts were recorded for this clonotype. The chain recombines TRBV19 with TRBJ2-7, with D possibly matching TRBD1 (5 bases). Germline values: CDR1 LNHDA, CDR2 SQIVND (reference sequence). This CDR3 is 14 amino acids long. Trimming cost V 4 bases and J 1 base, with 11 bases left between them. The CDR3 spells CASSKAGNSYEQYF. DNA for the CDR3: TGTGCCAGTAGTAAGGCAGGGAATTCCTACGAGCAGTACTTC.

Worth noting for this clonotype: One base away lies a much larger clone, so this may be a sequencing read error. V is TRBV11-2 and J is TRBJ1-1; no reliable D call. The V end was cut by 11 bases, the J end by 0 bases, with 7 bases between. The CDR3 sequence is 11 residues long. The germline V gene encodes CDR1 SGHAT and CDR2 FQNNGV. The CDR3 coding sequence is TGTGCCGTTACAGTGAACACTGAAGCTTTCTTT. Its translation: CAVTVNTEAFF.